The TCR beta chain described here comes from a study of T cells in Graves' hyperthyroidism and ophthalmopathy. Patients aged 18 to 65 had newly diagnosed hyperthyroidism that had lasted under 2 months. The PBMCs had their origin in 10 ml of fresh peripheral blood. This clonotype was counted ten times or more. Its antigen is not known. Study-level findings and limits: Blood samples included most of the expanded thyroid clonotypes exceeding 0.001. A median about 6.2 months before onset, the model predicted ophthalmopathy.

Amplified TCR beta CDR3 regions derived from RNA transcripts. During a first-round RT-PCR of the TCR CDR3, the HTBI primer set was used. TCRdb passed the multiplex PCR reads through MiXCR, listing each CDR3 protein once. The data hold more than 300,000 distinct CDR3 sequences, with roughly 14% observed a single time. The CDR3 extends over 16 amino acids. Germline V CDR1 and CDR2: ENHRY, SYGVKD. Trimming cost V 4 bases and J 6 bases, with 19 bases left between them. This chain links TRBV10-3 with TRBJ2-1; the D gene is possibly TRBD1 (7 bases). The sample comprised blood. This sequence originates from a woman aged 25 to 39 with Graves' hyperthyroidism. The CDR3: CAISGGVARDSNEQFF. In DNA form, the CDR3 reads TGTGCCATCAGTGGAGGGGTAGCGCGGGACAGCAATGAGCAGTTCTTC.